This T cell receptor beta chain was retrieved from a study of spatial heterogeneity in lung cancer. Study-wide background: Strong correlation was found between tumor-region TCR transcript counts and a T cell module score from matched bulk RNA-seq.

The library protocol tagged each TCR cDNA with a unique molecular identifier. One entry per CDR3 protein, called by TCRdb with MiXCR from the 5' RACE reads. The data contain fewer than 2,500 distinct CDR3 sequences, roughly 0.99% of them seen just once; the ten biggest clones take up around 20%. This clonotype is medium-sized by share. Antigen unknown. Study results and limitations: Tumors with more nonsynonymous mutations had more expanded intratumoral alpha and beta TCRs.

As to time point: sample taken at primary tumor resection. The donors comprised about 70 untreated early-stage non-small cell lung cancer patients. V was trimmed by 2 bases and J by 11 bases, leaving 22 bases between them. Germline V CDR1 and CDR2: SGHVS, FQNEAQ. This CDR3 has 16 residues. The starting material was lung tumor tissue, obtained at surgery. The chain is built from TRBV7-8 and TRBJ1-5, with D possibly being TRBD1 (5 bases). The TCR was taken from a male donor with early-stage non-small cell lung cancer. The CDR3 DNA sequence: TGTGCCAGCAGCTTATTCGAGAGGGGAATCTTCATGGCCCAGCATTTT. This translates into CASSLFERGIFMAQHF.